The 30 T cell receptor beta chains listed next were all sequenced from one sample in a study of blood T cell repertoires in COVID-19. Data came from immunoSEQ multiplex PCR; TCRdb stores just in-frame clones and leaves some out. The repertoire holds around 250,000 clones, with about 80% as singletons. Material: peripheral blood. These receptors were obtained from a man aged 45-65 years with active or convalescent COVID-19.

This chain uses TRBV29-1 with TRBJ2-1; TRBD2 is a possible D gene (7 bases). This CDR3 spans 14 amino acids. Trimming cost V 2 bases and J 1 base, with 9 bases left between them. Germline V gene sequence: CDR1 SQVTM, CDR2 ANQGSEA. The CDR3 loop reads CSVERGASYNEQFF. CDR3 nucleotides: TGCAGCGTTGAACGGGGGGCGTCCTACAATGAGCAGTTCTTC.

This clone occurred many times. The chain employs TRBV10-3 and TRBJ2-2, with 9 bases matching TRBD2. CDR3 size: 18 residues. Per germline, CDR1 ENHRY and CDR2 SYGVKD. V lost 3 bases, J lost 8 bases, and 16 bases stayed unmatched. CDR3 amino acids: CAISEPRGERGAGGELFF. In DNA, the CDR3 is TGTGCCATCAGTGAACCCCGCGGGGAGCGGGGGGCAGGAGGGGAGCTGTTTTTT.

The chain has TRBV5-1 and TRBJ2-1, with 8 bases matching TRBD1. V lost 4 bases and J lost 3; bases outside the gene matches: 15. The CDR3 runs 18 residues. CDR1 and CDR2 (germline): SGHRS, YFSETQ. Here the CDR3 reads CASSGDRPKQNSYNEQFF. DNA of the CDR3: TGCGCCAGCAGCGGGGACAGGCCGAAACAAAATAGCTACAATGAGCAGTTCTTC. The complete variable domain, with remaining parts taken from reference TRBV5-1 and TRBJ2-1, reads KAGVTQTPRYLIKTRGQQVTLSCSPISGHRSVSWYQQTPGQGLQFLFEYFSETQRNKGNFPGRFSGRQFSNSRSEMNVSTLELGDSALYLCASSGDRPKQNSYNEQFFGPGTRLTVL.

The gene calls are TRBV27 and TRBJ2-1, with 8 nucleotides matching TRBD2. The V and J ends lost 6 bases and 5 bases, in that order; junction bases with no gene match: 9. This CDR3 has 15 residues. Germline V CDR1 and CDR2: MNHEY, SMNVEV (reference sequence). The CDR3 region is CASSPGTRIDNEQFF. The CDR3 DNA reads TGTGCCAGCAGCCCCGGGACTAGGATAGACAATGAGCAGTTCTTC.

V gene TRBV6-5 combines with J gene TRBJ2-7; 11 bases line up with TRBD2. The CDR3 is 15 residues long. V dropped 5 bases and J dropped 2; count of bases not matched to a gene: 5. Germline loops: CDR1 MNHEY, CDR2 SVGAGI. This chain's CDR3 is CASSITSGGPYEQYF. For the CDR3, the DNA is TGTGCCAGCAGTATAACTAGCGGGGGTCCCTACGAGCAGTACTTC.

The chain uses TRBV19 and TRBJ1-4; 11 bases map to TRBD1. V trimming: 6 bases; J trimming: 4 bases; junction bases outside the gene matches: 10. The CDR3 runs 17 residues. Germline values: CDR1 LNHDA, CDR2 SQIVND (reference sequence). In DNA form, the CDR3 reads TGTGCCAGTAGGGACAGGGGGCGCGTAGAAAGTAATGAAAAACTGTTTTTT. Protein sequence: CASRDRGRVESNEKLFF.

V usage is TRBV28 and J usage is TRBJ2-1; possibly TRBD1 for D (5 bases). The CDR3 has 14 amino acids. Germline assignment: CDR1 MDHEN and CDR2 SYDVKM. Deletions cut 7 bases from V and 5 bases from J, with 15 bases between. CDR3 nucleotide sequence: TGTGCCAGCATCTCCCAGGGCCGAAACAATGAGCAGTTCTTC. Residues: CASISQGRNNEQFF.

J is TRBJ1-1 and V is TRBV28; unclear D gene. V was clipped by 8 bases and J by 1 base, with 14 bases between them. CDR3 length equals 14 residues. CDR1 is MDHEN and CDR2 is SYDVKM in the germline V gene. The DNA for the CDR3 is TGTGCCAGCTCCCGGGGTTACTGGAACACTGAAGCTTTCTTT. It specifies CASSRGYWNTEAFF.

This clone was seen a few times. The chain links TRBV6-5 to TRBJ1-3; D unresolved. The CDR3 spans 12 residues. CDR1 and CDR2 (germline): MNHEY, SVGAGI. V was pared by 5 bases and J by 0 bases, with 2 bases between. CDR3: CASSRSGNTIYF. DNA of the CDR3: TGTGCCAGCAGTCGCTCTGGAAACACCATATATTTT.

The chain has TRBV6-1 and TRBJ1-5; 8 bases align to TRBD1. The CDR3 contains 16 residues. Germline V gives CDR1 MNHNS, CDR2 SASEGT. V shed 2 bases and J 3 bases; nucleotides not matched to a gene: 6. This chain's CDR3 is CASSERGTGHNQPQHF. CDR3 DNA sequence: TGTGCCAGCAGTGAAAGGGGGACAGGACACAATCAGCCCCAGCATTTT.

The chain combines TRBV10-3 with TRBJ1-4; 9 nucleotides match TRBD1. Germline V gene lookup returns CDR1 ENHRY and CDR2 SYGVKD. V shed 3 bases, J shed 0 bases, and the junction held 5 bases outside the gene matches. The CDR3 is 17 residues long. The DNA for the CDR3 is TGTGCCATCAGTGAAAGGGACAGGGTCGCAACTAATGAAAAACTGTTTTTT. Encoded protein: CAISERDRVATNEKLFF.

The chain joins TRBV23-1 to TRBJ2-3; no reliable D call. TRBV23-1 is known as an ORF, though its function is uncertain. V was shortened by 11 bases and J by 1 base, with 16 bases between the two germline ends. CDR3 length equals 14 residues. The CDR3 nucleotides are TGCGCCGCCCAAAGAGGCAACCGCACAGATACGCAGTATTTT. As protein: CAAQRGNRTDTQYF.

The V gene is TRBV7-2, the J gene TRBJ2-7, with TRBD2 matching over 7 bases. The CDR3 sequence is 13 residues long. The V gene's germline CDR1 is SGHTA and CDR2 FQGNSA. The junction had 12 bases not matched to a gene; V was cut back by 8 bases and J by 8 bases. In DNA, the CDR3 is TGTGCCAGCCAGCTTGGGAGGGGAGGTCAGCAGTACTTC. It translates to CASQLGRGGQQYF.

The chain couples TRBV28 to TRBJ2-7; 9 positions match TRBD1. Germline V gene data show CDR1 as MDHEN and CDR2 as SYDVKM. The CDR3 covers 15 residues. V shed 6 bases and J 0 bases; nucleotides not matched to a gene: 6. The CDR3 sequence is CASSPGTGNSYEQYF. CDR3 sequence (DNA): TGTGCCAGCAGCCCGGGGACAGGGAACTCCTACGAGCAGTACTTC.

In the case of this clone: Its ends do not fully match the called genes, so a read error is possible. This chain joins TRBV27 and TRBJ1-1, with D maybe TRBD1 (6 bases). The germline CDR1 and CDR2 sequences are MNHEY and SMNVEV (reference sequence). This CDR3 is 13 amino acids long. The CDR3 DNA sequence: TGTACCAGCAGACCGACAGGGAACACTGAAGCTTTCTTT. Its protein product is CTSRPTGNTEAFF.

The J gene is TRBJ1-2, the V gene TRBV29-1; TRBD1 is a possible D gene (5 bases). The CDR3 loop spans 13 amino acids. CDR1 is SQVTM, CDR2 ANQGSEA, per germline. V lost 6 bases and J lost 7, with 18 bases in between. This CDR3 reads CSVVLGQGSGYTF. The CDR3 DNA is TGCAGCGTGGTGCTTGGGCAGGGTAGTGGCTACACCTTC.

The V call is TRBV9, the J call TRBJ1-1, with no clear D. The germline V gene encodes CDR1 SGDLS and CDR2 YYNGEE. This CDR3 spans 14 amino acids. V shed 0 bases and J shed 0 bases, with 6 bases lying between them. Here the CDR3 reads CASSVGQMNTEAFF. Written as DNA, the CDR3 is TGTGCCAGCAGCGTAGGACAAATGAACACTGAAGCTTTCTTT.

V usage is TRBV2 and J usage is TRBJ1-5; TRBD1 agrees at 7 bases. CDR1 SNHLY and CDR2 FYNNEI come from the germline V gene. The V and J ends lost 6 bases and 0 bases, in that order; junction bases with no gene match: 11. This CDR3 is 17 amino acids long. The CDR3 is CASREMDRSYSNQPQHF. CDR3 coding DNA: TGTGCCAGCAGGGAGATGGACAGGAGCTATAGCAATCAGCCCCAGCATTTT.

The CDR3 bases are TGTGCCAGCAGCTTAGATATTGGGACCCCGGGAGGAGCTTTCTTT. Its translation: CASSLDIGTPGGAFF. V and J are TRBV7-9 and TRBJ1-1, with D perhaps matching TRBD1 (5 bases). Per germline, CDR1 SEHNR and CDR2 FQNEAQ (reference sequence). This CDR3 contains 15 residues. V was clipped by 1 base and J by 10 bases, with 19 bases between them.

The rearrangement joins TRBV2 to TRBJ1-6; D perhaps matches TRBD1 (5 bases). The CDR3 runs to 11 residues. The V end was cut by 4 bases, the J end by 16 bases, with 11 bases between. Germline CDR1 is SNHLY and CDR2 is FYNNEI. CDR3 in DNA: TGTGCCAGCAGTGTACAGGCGCTACTCCACTTT. Its translation: CASSVQALLHF.

V gene TRBV5-1 combines with J gene TRBJ1-4; TRBD1 matches at 10 bases. Germline loops: CDR1 SGHRS, CDR2 YFSETQ. CDR3 length equals 15 residues. J lost 6 bases, V lost 5 bases, and 7 bases had no gene match. The CDR3 region is CASSQATGGDEKLFF. The CDR3 nucleotides are TGCGCCAGCAGTCAGGCGACAGGGGGCGATGAAAAACTGTTTTTT.

The genes are TRBV5-1 and TRBJ1-2; 7 nucleotides line up with TRBD1. Germline CDR1 reads SGHRS; CDR2 reads YFSETQ. J lost 5 bases, V lost 0 bases, and 7 bases had no gene match. This CDR3 has 15 amino acids. The CDR3 loop reads CASSLAGGMGYGYTF. The CDR3 DNA follows: TGCGCCAGCAGCTTGGCAGGGGGGATGGGGTATGGCTACACCTTC. Filled out from reference TRBV5-1 and TRBJ1-2, the complete variable domain reads KAGVTQTPRYLIKTRGQQVTLSCSPISGHRSVSWYQQTPGQGLQFLFEYFSETQRNKGNFPGRFSGRQFSNSRSEMNVSTLELGDSALYLCASSLAGGMGYGYTFGSGTRLTVV.

This clone was detected only a few times. This chain connects TRBV5-1 to TRBJ1-1, with TRBD1 matching 8 bases. The germline V gene has CDR1 SGHRS and CDR2 YFSETQ. V shed 3 bases and J 6 bases; nucleotides not matched to a gene: 7. The CDR3 contains 14 residues. The CDR3 here is CASSSGLQGAEAFF. DNA of the CDR3: TGCGCCAGCAGCTCCGGGCTACAGGGGGCTGAAGCTTTCTTT.

This sequence joins TRBV30 and TRBJ2-5; 7 nucleotides align to TRBD2. The V segment lost 3 bases and the J segment 3 bases; nucleotides outside the gene matches: 10. CDR3 length: 15 amino acids. Germline V gene data show CDR1 as GTSNPN and CDR2 as SVGIG (reference sequence). Here the CDR3 DNA reads TGTGCCTGGAGGAGGAGTCTAGCGGCAAAAGAGACCCAGTACTTC. This gives the protein CAWRRSLAAKETQYF. Based on the CDR3 plus reference TRBV30 and TRBJ2-5, the full variable domain is SQTIHQWPATLVQPVGSPLSLECTVEGTSNPNLYWYRQAAGRGLQLLFYSVGIGQISSEVPQNLSASRPQDRQFILSSKKLLLSDSGFYLCAWRRSLAAKETQYFGPGTRLLVL.

This chain joins TRBV2 and TRBJ1-2, with TRBD1 as a possible D gene (6 bases). V was pared by 4 bases and J by 6 bases, with 9 bases between. Germline CDR1 is SNHLY and CDR2 is FYNNEI. The length of the CDR3 is 12 residues. CDR3 sequence (DNA): TGTGCCAGCAGTGTAGGGGGGGATGGCTACACCTTC. Amino acids: CASSVGGDGYTF.

This clone was counted ten times or more. Other DNA sequences in this specimen translate into the identical CDR3. The rearrangement joins TRBV15 to TRBJ2-1, with 8 bases matching TRBD2. Germline loops: CDR1 LNHNV, CDR2 YYDKDF (reference sequence). The ends lost 0 bases at V and 10 bases at J; junction bases unmatched: 11. The CDR3 is 16 residues long. In DNA form, the CDR3 reads TGTGCCACCAGCAGAGATCGAGGGACTAGGGGTGGGGAGCAGTTCTTC. This gives the protein CATSRDRGTRGGEQFF.

V gene TRBV7-2 combines with J gene TRBJ1-1; maybe TRBD1 (5 bases). The CDR3 loop spans 12 amino acids. The germline CDR1 and CDR2 sequences are SGHTA and FQGNSA. Between the trimmed V and J ends, which lost 5 bases and 7 bases, there was a span of 11 bases. CDR3 coding DNA: TGTGCCAGCAGCACAGGACGGATTGAAGCTTTCTTT. Translated, it gives CASSTGRIEAFF.

V and J are TRBV6-6 and TRBJ2-2; 10 bases are shared with TRBD1. Germline trimming cut 5 bases from V and 0 bases from J; bases unmatched to any gene: 6. The CDR3 has 17 residues. Germline CDR1 reads MNHNY; CDR2 reads SVGAGI (reference sequence). The CDR3 sequence: CASSPTGTGANTGELFF. The CDR3 DNA reads TGTGCCAGCAGTCCTACCGGGACAGGGGCGAACACCGGGGAGCTGTTTTTT.

The CDR3 DNA reads as TGTGCCAGCAGCTTAGGTCGACAGTCCGGGGGCTACACCTTC. Protein sequence: CASSLGRQSGGYTF. J is TRBJ1-2 and V is TRBV11-1, with D perhaps matching TRBD1 (5 bases). Trimming took off 1 base at V and 8 bases at J, with 14 bases between the two ends. Germline V gene lookup returns CDR1 SGHAT and CDR2 FQDESV (reference sequence). CDR3 length: 14 amino acids.

J is TRBJ2-7 and V is TRBV7-9, with TRBD1 matching 9 bases. Trimming removed 8 bases from V and 3 bases from J; junction bases left unmatched: 14. Germline lookup yields CDR1 SEHNR and CDR2 FQNEAQ (reference sequence). The length of the CDR3 is 16 residues. The CDR3 spells CASGRASGQGIYEQYF. DNA of the CDR3: TGTGCCAGCGGGAGGGCTTCGGGACAGGGCATCTACGAGCAGTACTTC. Using reference TRBV7-9 and TRBJ2-7 for the parts outside the CDR3, the full variable domain is DTGVSQNPRHKITKRGQNVTFRCDPISEHNRLYWYRQTLGQGPEFLTYFQNEAQLEKSRLLSDRFSAERPKGSFSTLEIQRTEQGDSAMYLCASGRASGQGIYEQYFGPGTRLTVT.